The entry that follows covers one TCR beta chain sequence. These data originate in a study of T-cell reconstitution after alpha-beta-depleted transplantation in children. The CDR3 contains 19 residues. Germline V gives CDR1 SGDLS, CDR2 YYNGEE. V was clipped by 0 bases and J by 1 base; unmatched bases: 9. Construction of the TCRbeta library involved unique molecular identifiers. TCRdb re-called the PCR reads through MiXCR, storing one row per CDR3 protein. The sample shows 500,000 or so distinct CDR3 sequences, roughly 11% of them seen only once. The chain recombines TRBV9 with TRBJ2-4; 11 positions agree with TRBD2. Source: PBMCs, mostly from graft donor cells, taken 180 days after TCRalphabeta/CD19-depleted stem cell transplant. The source is a female patient aged 2-15 years who had a stem cell transplant for aplastic anemia, so the T cells may come from the graft donor. This CDR3 is CASSVGLAGGKGAKNIQYF. CDR3 sequence (DNA): TGTGCCAGCAGCGTAGGGCTAGCGGGAGGCAAAGGGGCCAAAAACATTCAGTACTTC.